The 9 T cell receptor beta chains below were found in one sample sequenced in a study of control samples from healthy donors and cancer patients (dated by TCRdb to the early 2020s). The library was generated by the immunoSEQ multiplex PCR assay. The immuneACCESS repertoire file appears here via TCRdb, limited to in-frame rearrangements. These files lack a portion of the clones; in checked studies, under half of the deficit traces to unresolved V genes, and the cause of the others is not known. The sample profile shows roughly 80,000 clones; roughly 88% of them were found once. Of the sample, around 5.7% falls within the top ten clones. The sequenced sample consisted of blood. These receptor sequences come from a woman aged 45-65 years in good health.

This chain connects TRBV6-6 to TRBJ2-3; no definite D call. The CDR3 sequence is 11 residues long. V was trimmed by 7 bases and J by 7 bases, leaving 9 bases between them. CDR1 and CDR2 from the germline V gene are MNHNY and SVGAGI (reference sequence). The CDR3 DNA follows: TGTGCCAGCACTCCGGTGAATACGCAGTATTTT. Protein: CASTPVNTQYF.

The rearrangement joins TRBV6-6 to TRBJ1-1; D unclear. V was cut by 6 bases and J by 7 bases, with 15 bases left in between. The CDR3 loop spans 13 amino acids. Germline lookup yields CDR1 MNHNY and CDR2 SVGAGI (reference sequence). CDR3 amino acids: CASRSVGASEAFF. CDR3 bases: TGTGCCAGCAGGTCCGTGGGAGCAAGTGAAGCTTTCTTT.

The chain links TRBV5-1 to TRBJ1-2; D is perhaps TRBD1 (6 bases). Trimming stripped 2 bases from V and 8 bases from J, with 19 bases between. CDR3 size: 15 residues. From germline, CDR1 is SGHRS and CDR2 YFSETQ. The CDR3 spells CASSFMGGPGSGYTF. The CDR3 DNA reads TGCGCCAGCAGCTTTATGGGGGGCCCAGGTTCCGGCTACACCTTC.

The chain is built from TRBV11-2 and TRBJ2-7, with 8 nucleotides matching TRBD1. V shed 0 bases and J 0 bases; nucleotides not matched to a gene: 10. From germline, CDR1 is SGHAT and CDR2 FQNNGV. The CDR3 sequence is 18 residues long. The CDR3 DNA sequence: TGTGCCAGCAGCTTAGATCCAAGGGACAGGACTTTCTCCTACGAGCAGTACTTC. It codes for CASSLDPRDRTFSYEQYF.

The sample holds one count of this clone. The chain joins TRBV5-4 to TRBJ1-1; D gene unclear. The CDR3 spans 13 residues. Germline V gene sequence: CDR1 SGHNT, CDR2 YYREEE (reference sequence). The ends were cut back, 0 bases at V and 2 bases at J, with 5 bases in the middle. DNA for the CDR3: TGTGCCAGCAGCTTGGGGGGTAACACTGAAGCTTTCTTT. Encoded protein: CASSLGGNTEAFF.

The CDR3 region has the DNA TGCGCCAGCAGCCAAGATAGGCCTTCTAACTATGGCTACACCTTC. This codes for CASSQDRPSNYGYTF. V is TRBV4-1 and J is TRBJ1-2, with no clear D. Trimming took off 0 bases at V and 0 bases at J, with 8 bases between the two ends. Germline V gene sequence: CDR1 MGHRA, CDR2 YSYEKL. CDR3 length: 15 residues.

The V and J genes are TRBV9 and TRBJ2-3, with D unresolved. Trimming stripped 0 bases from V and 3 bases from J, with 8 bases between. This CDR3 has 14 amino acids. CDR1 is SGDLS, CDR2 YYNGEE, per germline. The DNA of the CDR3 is TGTGCCAGCAGCGTAGGGTCGCGGACAGATACGCAGTATTTT. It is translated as CASSVGSRTDTQYF.

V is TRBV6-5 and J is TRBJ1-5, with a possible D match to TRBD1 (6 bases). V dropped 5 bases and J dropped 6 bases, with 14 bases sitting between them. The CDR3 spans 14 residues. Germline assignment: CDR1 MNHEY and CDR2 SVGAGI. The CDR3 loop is CASSQWQGSQPQHF. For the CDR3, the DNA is TGTGCCAGCAGTCAGTGGCAGGGGAGTCAGCCCCAGCATTTT.

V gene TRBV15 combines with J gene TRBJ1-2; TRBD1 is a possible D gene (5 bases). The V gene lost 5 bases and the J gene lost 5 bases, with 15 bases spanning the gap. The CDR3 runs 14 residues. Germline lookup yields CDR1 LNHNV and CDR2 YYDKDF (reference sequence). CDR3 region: CATSSETGGYGYTF. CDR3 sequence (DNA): TGTGCCACCAGCTCTGAGACGGGGGGATATGGCTACACCTTC.